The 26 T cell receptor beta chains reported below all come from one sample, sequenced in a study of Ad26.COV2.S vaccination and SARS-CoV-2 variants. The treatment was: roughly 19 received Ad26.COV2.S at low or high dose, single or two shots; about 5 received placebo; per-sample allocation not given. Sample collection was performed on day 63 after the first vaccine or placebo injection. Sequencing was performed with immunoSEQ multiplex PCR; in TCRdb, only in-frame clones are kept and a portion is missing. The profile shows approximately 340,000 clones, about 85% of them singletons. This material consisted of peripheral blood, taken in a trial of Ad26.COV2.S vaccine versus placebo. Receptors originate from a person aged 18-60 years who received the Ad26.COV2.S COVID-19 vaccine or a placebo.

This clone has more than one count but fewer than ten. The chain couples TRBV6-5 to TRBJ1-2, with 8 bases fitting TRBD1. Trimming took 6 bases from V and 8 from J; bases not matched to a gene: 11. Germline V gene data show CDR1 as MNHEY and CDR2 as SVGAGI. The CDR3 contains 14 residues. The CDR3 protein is CASSLEDRVGGYTF. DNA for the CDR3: TGTGCCAGCAGCCTAGAGGACAGGGTAGGAGGCTACACCTTC.

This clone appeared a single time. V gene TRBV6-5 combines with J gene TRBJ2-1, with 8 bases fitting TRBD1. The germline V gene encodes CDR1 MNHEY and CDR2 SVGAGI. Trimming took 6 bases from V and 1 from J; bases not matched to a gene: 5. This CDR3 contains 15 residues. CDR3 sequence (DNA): TGTGCCAGCAGGTCAGGGGGCATGTCCTACAATGAGCAGTTCTTC. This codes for CASRSGGMSYNEQFF.

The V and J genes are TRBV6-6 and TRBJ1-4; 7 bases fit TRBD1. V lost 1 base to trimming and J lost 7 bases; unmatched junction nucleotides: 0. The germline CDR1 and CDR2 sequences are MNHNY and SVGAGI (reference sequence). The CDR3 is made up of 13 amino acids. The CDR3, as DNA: TGTGCCAGCAGTTACTGGGACAGTGAAAAACTGTTTTTT. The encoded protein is CASSYWDSEKLFF.

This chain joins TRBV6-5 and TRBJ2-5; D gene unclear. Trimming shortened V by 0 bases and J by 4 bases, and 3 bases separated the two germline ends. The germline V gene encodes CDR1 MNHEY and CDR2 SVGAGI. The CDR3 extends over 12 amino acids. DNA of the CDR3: TGTGCCAGCAGTTACTCAAGAGAGACCCAGTACTTC. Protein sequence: CASSYSRETQYF.

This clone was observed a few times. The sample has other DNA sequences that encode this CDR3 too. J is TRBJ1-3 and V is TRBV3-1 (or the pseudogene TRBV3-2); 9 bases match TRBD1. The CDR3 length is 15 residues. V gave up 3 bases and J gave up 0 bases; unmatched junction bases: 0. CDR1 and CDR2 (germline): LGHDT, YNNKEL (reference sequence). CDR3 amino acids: CASSQDRGSGNTIYF. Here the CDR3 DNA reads TGTGCCAGCAGCCAGGACAGGGGCTCTGGAAACACCATATATTTT.

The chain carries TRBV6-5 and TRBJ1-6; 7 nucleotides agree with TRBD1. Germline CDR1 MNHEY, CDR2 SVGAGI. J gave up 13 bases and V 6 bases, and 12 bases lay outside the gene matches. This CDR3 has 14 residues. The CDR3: CASRGDRDRFPLHF. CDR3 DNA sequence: TGTGCCAGCAGAGGGGACAGAGATAGGTTCCCCCTCCACTTT.

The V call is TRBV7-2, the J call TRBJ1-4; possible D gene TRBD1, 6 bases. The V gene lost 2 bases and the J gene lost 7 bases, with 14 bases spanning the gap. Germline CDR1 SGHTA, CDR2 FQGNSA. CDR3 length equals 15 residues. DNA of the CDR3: TGTGCCAGCAGCTTATTTGGGGGCGGTGGTGAAAAACTGTTTTTT. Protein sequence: CASSLFGGGGEKLFF.

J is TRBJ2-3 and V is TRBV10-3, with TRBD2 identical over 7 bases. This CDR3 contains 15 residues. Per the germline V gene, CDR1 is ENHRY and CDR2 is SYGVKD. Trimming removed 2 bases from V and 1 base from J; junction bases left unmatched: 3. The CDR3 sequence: CAISEGRGGTDTQYF. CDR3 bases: TGTGCCATCAGTGAGGGCCGGGGGGGCACAGATACGCAGTATTTT.

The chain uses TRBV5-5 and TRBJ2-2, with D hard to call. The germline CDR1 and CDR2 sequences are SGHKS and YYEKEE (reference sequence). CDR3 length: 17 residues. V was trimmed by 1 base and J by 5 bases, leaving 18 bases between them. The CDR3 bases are TGTGCCAGCAGCTTGAAACACCAAGCACTGGGGACCGGGGAGCTGTTTTTT. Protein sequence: CASSLKHQALGTGELFF.

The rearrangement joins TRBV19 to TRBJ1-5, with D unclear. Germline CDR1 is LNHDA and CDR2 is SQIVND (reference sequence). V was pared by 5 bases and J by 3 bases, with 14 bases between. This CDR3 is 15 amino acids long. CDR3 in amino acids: CASSAYPGSNQPQHF. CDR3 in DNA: TGTGCCAGTAGTGCTTACCCGGGGTCCAATCAGCCCCAGCATTTT.

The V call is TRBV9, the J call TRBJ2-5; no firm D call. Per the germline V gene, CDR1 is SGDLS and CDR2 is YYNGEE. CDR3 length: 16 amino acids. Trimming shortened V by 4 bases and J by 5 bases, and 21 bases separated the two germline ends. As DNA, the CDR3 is TGTGCCAGCAGCCCCTGGACCCCAAGCATCGGGGAGACCCAGTACTTC. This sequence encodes CASSPWTPSIGETQYF.

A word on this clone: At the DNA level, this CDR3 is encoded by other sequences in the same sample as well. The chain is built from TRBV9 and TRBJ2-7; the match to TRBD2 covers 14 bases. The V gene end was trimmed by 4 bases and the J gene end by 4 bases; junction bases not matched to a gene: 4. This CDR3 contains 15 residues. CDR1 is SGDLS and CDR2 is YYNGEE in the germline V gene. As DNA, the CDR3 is TGTGCCAGCAGCCCTCGGACTAGCGGGGGGTACGAGCAGTACTTC. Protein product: CASSPRTSGGYEQYF.

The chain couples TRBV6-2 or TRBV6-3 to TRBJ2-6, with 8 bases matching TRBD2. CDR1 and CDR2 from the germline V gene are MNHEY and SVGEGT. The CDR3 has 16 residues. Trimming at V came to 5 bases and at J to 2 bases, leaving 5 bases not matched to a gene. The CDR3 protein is CASSDPRGAGANVLTF. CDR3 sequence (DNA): TGTGCCAGCAGTGATCCGCGGGGGGCTGGGGCCAACGTCCTGACTTTC.

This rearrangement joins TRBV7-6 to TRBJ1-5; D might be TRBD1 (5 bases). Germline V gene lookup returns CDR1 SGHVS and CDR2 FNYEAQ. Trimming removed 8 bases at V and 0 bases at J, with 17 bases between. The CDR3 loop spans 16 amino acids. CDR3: CASPRAGTISNQPQHF. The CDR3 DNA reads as TGTGCCAGCCCTAGGGCAGGGACCATTAGCAATCAGCCCCAGCATTTT.

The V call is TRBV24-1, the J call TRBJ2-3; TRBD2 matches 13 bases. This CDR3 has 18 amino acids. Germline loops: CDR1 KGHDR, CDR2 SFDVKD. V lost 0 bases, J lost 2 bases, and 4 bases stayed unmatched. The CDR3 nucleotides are TGTGCCACCAGTGATTTGGGACTAGCGGGAGTCTACACAGATACGCAGTATTTT. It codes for CATSDLGLAGVYTDTQYF.

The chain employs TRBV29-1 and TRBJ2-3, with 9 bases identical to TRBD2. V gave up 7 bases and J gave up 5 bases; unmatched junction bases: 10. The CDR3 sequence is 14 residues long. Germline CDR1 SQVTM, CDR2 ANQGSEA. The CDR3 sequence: CSGDSGRDRDTQYF. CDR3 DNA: TGCAGCGGGGATAGCGGGAGAGACAGAGATACGCAGTATTTT.

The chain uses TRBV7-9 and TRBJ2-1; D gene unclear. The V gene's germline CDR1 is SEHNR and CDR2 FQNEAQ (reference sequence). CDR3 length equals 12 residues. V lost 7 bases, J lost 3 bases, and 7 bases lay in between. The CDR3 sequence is CASTPDYNEQFF. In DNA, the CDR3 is TGTGCCAGCACGCCCGACTACAATGAGCAGTTCTTC.

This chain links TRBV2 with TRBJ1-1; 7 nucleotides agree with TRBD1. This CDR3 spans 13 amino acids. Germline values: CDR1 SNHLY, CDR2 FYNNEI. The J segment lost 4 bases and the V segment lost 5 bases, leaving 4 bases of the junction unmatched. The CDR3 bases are TGTGCCAGCAGTAACAGGGGACGCACTGAAGCTTTCTTT. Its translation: CASSNRGRTEAFF.

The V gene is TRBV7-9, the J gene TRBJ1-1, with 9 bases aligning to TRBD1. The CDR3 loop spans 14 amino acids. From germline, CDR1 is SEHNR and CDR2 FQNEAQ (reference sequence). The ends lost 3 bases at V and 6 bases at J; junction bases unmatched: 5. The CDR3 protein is CASSFWDRAAEAFF. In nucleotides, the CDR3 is TGTGCCAGCAGCTTCTGGGACAGGGCGGCTGAAGCTTTCTTT.

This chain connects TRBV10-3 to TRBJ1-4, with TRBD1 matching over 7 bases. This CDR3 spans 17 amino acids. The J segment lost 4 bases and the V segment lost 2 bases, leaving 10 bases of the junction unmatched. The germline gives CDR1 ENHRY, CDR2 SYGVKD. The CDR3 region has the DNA TGTGCCATCAGTGAGCCCCAGGGAGGGGGCGGTAATGAAAAACTGTTTTTT. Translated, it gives CAISEPQGGGGNEKLFF.

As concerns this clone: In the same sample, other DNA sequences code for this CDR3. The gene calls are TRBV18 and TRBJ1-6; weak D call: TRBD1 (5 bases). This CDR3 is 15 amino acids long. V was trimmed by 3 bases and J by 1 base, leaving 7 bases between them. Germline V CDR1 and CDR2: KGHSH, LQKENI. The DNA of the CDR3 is TGTGCCAGCTCACCGCAGGGTTCCTATAATTCACCCCTCCACTTT. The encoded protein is CASSPQGSYNSPLHF.

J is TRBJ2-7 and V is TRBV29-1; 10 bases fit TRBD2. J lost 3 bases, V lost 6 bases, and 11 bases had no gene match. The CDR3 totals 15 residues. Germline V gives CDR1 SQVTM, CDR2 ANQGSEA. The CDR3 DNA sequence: TGCAGCGTCCGAAAGGGGACTAGCGCCGACTACGAGCAGTACTTC. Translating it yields CSVRKGTSADYEQYF.

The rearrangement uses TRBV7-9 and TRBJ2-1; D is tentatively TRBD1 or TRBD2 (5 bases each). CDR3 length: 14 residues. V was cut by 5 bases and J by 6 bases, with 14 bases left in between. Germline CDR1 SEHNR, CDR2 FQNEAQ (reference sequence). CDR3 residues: CASSTQGPRNEQFF. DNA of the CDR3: TGTGCCAGCAGCACCCAGGGACCGCGCAATGAGCAGTTCTTC.

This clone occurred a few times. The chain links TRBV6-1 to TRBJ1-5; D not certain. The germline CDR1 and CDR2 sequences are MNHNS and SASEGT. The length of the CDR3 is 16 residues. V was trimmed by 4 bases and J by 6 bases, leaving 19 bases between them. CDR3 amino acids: CASSGLRPQGSQPQHF. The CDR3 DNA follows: TGTGCCAGCAGTGGCCTCCGCCCGCAAGGGAGTCAGCCCCAGCATTTT.

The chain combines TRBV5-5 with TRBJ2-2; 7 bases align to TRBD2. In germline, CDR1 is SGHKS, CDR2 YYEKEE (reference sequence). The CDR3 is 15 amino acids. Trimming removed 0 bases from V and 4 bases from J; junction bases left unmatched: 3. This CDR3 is CASSLGGGGTGELFF. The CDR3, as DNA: TGTGCCAGCAGCTTGGGCGGGGGTGGCACCGGGGAGCTGTTTTTT.

CDR3 DNA: TGCGCCAGCAGCTTACTAACTCGGGGCATGAGCTCCTACAATGAGCAGTTCTTC. Translating gives CASSLLTRGMSSYNEQFF. V gene TRBV5-1 combines with J gene TRBJ2-1, with D possibly being TRBD1 or TRBD2 (5 bases each). The germline V gene encodes CDR1 SGHRS and CDR2 YFSETQ. The CDR3 is 18 amino acids. Trimming took 2 bases from V and 0 from J, leaving 18 bases between them. Supplemented by reference TRBV5-1 and TRBJ2-1, the full variable domain reads KAGVTQTPRYLIKTRGQQVTLSCSPISGHRSVSWYQQTPGQGLQFLFEYFSETQRNKGNFPGRFSGRQFSNSRSEMNVSTLELGDSALYLCASSLLTRGMSSYNEQFFGPGTRLTVL.